This T cell receptor (beta chain) was found in a study of T cells after yellow fever vaccination. Study details: SMART-Seq v4 Ultra Low Input served to prepare low-cell-number fractions.

This clonotype was found many times. What it recognizes is unknown. Study-wide points: Contamination of FACS-sorted repertoires by abundant clonotypes from the bulk population could occur. Post-booster repertoires contained most primary-vaccination clones again (96% CD4, about 90% CD8).

The ends lost 1 base at V and 5 bases at J; junction bases unmatched: 2. CDR3 length equals 14 residues. CDR1 and CDR2 (germline): GTSNPN, SVGIG (reference sequence). TCRdb called the 5' RACE reads again in MiXCR, with one record for every CDR3 protein. Among under 100,000 distinct CDR3 sequences, approximately 5.5% were seen once, and the ten largest hold about 38%. The material was CD8+ T cells sorted from PBMCs, obtained 10 days after the yellow fever booster vaccination. This receptor was obtained from a man in his late teens or twenties who received the YFV17D yellow fever vaccine. The V gene is TRBV30, the J gene TRBJ1-4, with 9 bases that match TRBD1. The CDR3 is CAWSAGTGNEKLFF. CDR3 sequence (DNA): TGTGCCTGGAGTGCCGGGACAGGGAATGAAAAACTGTTTTTT.